Below, 30 T cell receptor beta chains from the same sample are listed, as sequenced in a study of response to subunit inactivated influenza vaccine. TCRdb re-analysed the RT-PCR reads in MiXCR, keeping a single row per CDR3 protein. Here the sample spans some 570,000 distinct CDR3 sequences, approximately 10% being singletons. These data were likewise used in another study, on T cells expressing NK-cell markers. That investigation notes: cDNA encoding TCR beta was synthesized via 5'RACE template switching incorporating UMIs.

Here the sequenced sample was PBMCs from blood, taken on the day of vaccination. The receptors shown here come from a man between 50 and 59 years old who received an inactivated influenza vaccine.

This chain links TRBV27 with TRBJ1-4; D is undetermined. Trimming shortened V by 8 bases and J by 3 bases, and 13 bases separated the two germline ends. Germline-derived CDR1 and CDR2 are MNHEY and SMNVEV (reference sequence). CDR3 length: 14 residues. CDR3: CASGPDGPNEKLFF. CDR3 in DNA: TGTGCCAGCGGACCCGACGGACCTAATGAAAAACTGTTTTTT. Filled out from reference TRBV27 and TRBJ1-4, the complete variable domain reads EAQVTQNPRYLITVTGKKLTVTCSQNMNHEYMSWYRQDPGLGLRQIYYSMNVEVTDKGDVPEGYKVSRKEKRNFPLILESPSPNQTSLYFCASGPDGPNEKLFFGSGTQLSVL.

Only a few counts were recorded for this clonotype. V is TRBV28 and J is TRBJ2-1, with D maybe TRBD2 (6 bases). Germline CDR1 is MDHEN and CDR2 is SYDVKM. The V end was cut by 5 bases, the J end by 1 base, with 18 bases between. The CDR3 extends over 17 amino acids. Here the CDR3 DNA reads TGTGCCAGCAGTGGCGGGACGGAAGCACTATCCTACAATGAGCAGTTCTTC. Amino acid sequence: CASSGGTEALSYNEQFF.

This chain links TRBV10-3 with TRBJ1-3, with a weak D call TRBD1 (6 bases). This CDR3 spans 14 amino acids. Germline values: CDR1 ENHRY, CDR2 SYGVKD. The V end was cut by 5 bases, the J end by 0 bases, with 8 bases between. The CDR3 loop is CAISNRASGNTIYF. In DNA, the CDR3 is TGTGCCATCAGTAACAGGGCCTCTGGAAACACCATATATTTT.

This clonotype was picked up a small number of times. The J gene is TRBJ2-7, the V gene TRBV6-2 or TRBV6-3; D gene uncertain. Germline CDR1 MNHEY, CDR2 SVGEGT. CDR3 length: 15 residues. The V and J ends lost 0 bases and 4 bases respectively, with 13 bases between them. The CDR3 DNA follows: TGTGCCAGCAGTTACTCGACGGCCGTGGGGTACGAGCAGTACTTC. This sequence encodes CASSYSTAVGYEQYF.

This clonotype was counted a few times. An end of the junction differs from the germline gene, which may be a read error. The V and J genes are TRBV7-3 and TRBJ2-1; D is perhaps TRBD1 (8 bases). The CDR3 spans 12 residues. Germline assignment: CDR1 SGHTA and CDR2 FQGTGA. The chain's CDR3 is CASSSQGGLKAF. The CDR3 region has the DNA TGTGCCAGCAGCTCACAGGGGGGACTAAAGGCTTTC.

This clonotype was recorded a few times. CDR3 bases: TGTGCCAGCAGTTTAGTGCCTAGCGGGACCAATGAGCAGTTCTTC. Translation gives CASSLVPSGTNEQFF. The chain employs TRBV12-3 or TRBV12-4 and TRBJ2-1; the match to TRBD2 covers 9 bases. The CDR3 length is 15 residues. Trimming at V came to 1 base and at J to 6 bases, leaving 4 bases not matched to a gene.

This clonotype has ten or more counts. CDR3 in amino acids: CASSKGTSGMRYEQYF. The CDR3 DNA sequence: TGTGCCAGCAGTAAAGGGACTAGCGGGATGAGGTACGAGCAGTACTTC. The chain has TRBV2 and TRBJ2-7; 13 nucleotides agree with TRBD2. The CDR3 spans 16 residues. Germline loops: CDR1 SNHLY, CDR2 FYNNEI. The V gene end was trimmed by 5 bases and the J gene end by 4 bases; junction bases not matched to a gene: 8.

This clonotype occurred many times. The chain uses TRBV9 and TRBJ2-1; 7 nucleotides align to TRBD1. This CDR3 is 14 amino acids long. J gave up 2 bases and V 5 bases, and 4 bases lay outside the gene matches. Germline lookup yields CDR1 SGDLS and CDR2 YYNGEE. CDR3 nucleotides: TGTGCCAGCAGTGGACAGGTCACCTACAATGAGCAGTTCTTC. Amino acid sequence: CASSGQVTYNEQFF.

The V gene is TRBV15, the J gene TRBJ2-7; the D is unclear. Trimming left V 2 bases short and J 6 bases short, with 14 bases between. The CDR3 extends over 14 amino acids. Germline V gene data show CDR1 as LNHNV and CDR2 as YYDKDF (reference sequence). The CDR3 loop reads CATSRRRSLPEQYF. As DNA, the CDR3 is TGTGCCACCAGCAGACGTCGGAGCTTACCCGAGCAGTACTTC.

This chain links TRBV12-3 or TRBV12-4 with TRBJ1-5; weak D call: TRBD1 (5 bases). The V and J ends lost 3 bases and 5 bases respectively, with 8 bases between them. The CDR3 is made up of 13 amino acids. The CDR3 DNA sequence: TGTGCCAGCAGTTTGGGGGACGATCAGCCCCAGCATTTT. This codes for CASSLGDDQPQHF.

V gene TRBV7-6 combines with J gene TRBJ2-1; 13 nucleotides align to TRBD2. Trimming cost V 6 bases and J 10 bases; bases outside gene matches: 15. The CDR3 extends over 17 amino acids. Germline V CDR1 and CDR2: SGHVS, FNYEAQ. The CDR3 here is CASSKKTPGLAGWEQFF. The CDR3 coding sequence is TGTGCCAGCAGTAAAAAAACCCCGGGACTAGCGGGGTGGGAGCAGTTCTTC.

V usage is TRBV4-3 and J usage is TRBJ1-6, with 8 bases identical to TRBD1. This CDR3 comprises 16 residues. V dropped 3 bases and J dropped 6; count of bases not matched to a gene: 7. Germline V gene sequence: CDR1 LGHNA, CDR2 YSLEER. This chain's CDR3 is CASSQRYDRGNSPLHF. CDR3 DNA: TGCGCCAGCAGCCAGCGTTATGACAGGGGTAATTCACCCCTCCACTTT.

The rearrangement joins TRBV10-3 to TRBJ2-3; no clear D gene. CDR1 is ENHRY and CDR2 is SYGVKD in the germline V gene. This CDR3 has 11 residues. V lost 8 bases, J lost 4 bases, and 7 bases lay in between. This CDR3 reads CAISSSDTQYF. The DNA for the CDR3 is TGTGCCATCTCCTCCTCAGATACGCAGTATTTT.

This clonotype was observed once. The V gene is TRBV2, the J gene TRBJ2-7; D is uncertain. In germline, CDR1 is SNHLY, CDR2 FYNNEI. CDR3 length equals 12 residues. Trimming stripped 1 base from V and 5 bases from J, with 6 bases between. CDR3 sequence (DNA): TGTGCCAGCAGTGAAGTTTCCCACGAGCAGTACTTC. Translation: CASSEVSHEQYF.

This clonotype appeared a few times. This chain uses TRBV3-1 with TRBJ2-7; no reliable D call. CDR1 is LGHDT and CDR2 is YNNKEL in the germline V gene (reference sequence). Trimming pared 4 bases from V and 5 bases from J, leaving 18 bases between. The length of the CDR3 is 15 residues. CDR3 sequence (DNA): TGTGCCAGCAGCCGCGCTTTGACATGGGCGGACGAGCAGTACTTC. The encoded protein is CASSRALTWADEQYF.

This clonotype was detected only a few times. This chain uses TRBV20-1 with TRBJ2-5; possibly TRBD2 for D (5 bases). The CDR3 totals 14 residues. The ends were cut back, 3 bases at V and 2 bases at J, with 13 bases in the middle. The V gene's germline CDR1 is DFQATT and CDR2 SNEGSKA (reference sequence). CDR3 nucleotides: TGCAGTGCTAGCGACCTCCGGGGTCAAGAGACCCAGTACTTC. Translated, it gives CSASDLRGQETQYF.

This chain joins TRBV27 and TRBJ2-7; 9 bases are shared with TRBD1. J gave up 2 bases and V 2 bases, and 1 base lay outside the gene matches. The CDR3 has 14 amino acids. Germline lookup yields CDR1 MNHEY and CDR2 SMNVEV (reference sequence). The CDR3 nucleotides are TGTGCCAGCAGTTTAAGGACAGGGGCCTACGAGCAGTACTTC. It specifies CASSLRTGAYEQYF.

This sequence joins TRBV20-1 and TRBJ2-7, with 12 bases fitting TRBD1. CDR1 and CDR2 (germline): DFQATT, SNEGSKA (reference sequence). The length of the CDR3 is 14 residues. V dropped 7 bases and J dropped 6; count of bases not matched to a gene: 10. The CDR3 nucleotides read TGCAGTGTTAAATCCGGGACAGGGGGCGTCGAGCAGTACTTC. Translated: CSVKSGTGGVEQYF.

The chain employs TRBV6-2 or TRBV6-3 and TRBJ2-2, with 7 bases that match TRBD2. Germline V gene lookup returns CDR1 MNHEY and CDR2 SVGEGT. This CDR3 is built from 18 residues. With V trimmed by 2 bases and J by 5 bases, 14 bases remained unmatched. The CDR3 sequence: CASSYPGLVRAKTGELFF. The CDR3 DNA reads as TGTGCCAGCAGTTACCCAGGACTAGTTCGGGCAAAAACCGGGGAGCTGTTTTTT.

The chain joins TRBV28 to TRBJ1-5; D possibly corresponds to TRBD1 (5 bases). Germline V lookup: CDR1 MDHEN, CDR2 SYDVKM. This CDR3 region has 15 residues. The V end was cut by 5 bases, the J end by 7 bases, with 18 bases between. The CDR3 spells CASSPPGLKVQPQHF. The CDR3 bases are TGTGCCAGCAGTCCGCCAGGGCTTAAGGTCCAGCCCCAGCATTTT.

There are many counts of this clonotype. The chain couples TRBV10-3 to TRBJ2-5, with TRBD2 as a possible D gene (5 bases). Germline CDR1 and CDR2: ENHRY and SYGVKD. V gave up 0 bases and J gave up 2 bases, with 7 bases separating them. The CDR3 loop spans 14 amino acids. CDR3 sequence (DNA): TGTGCCATCAGTGAGTCAGGGAGTCAAGAGACCCAGTACTTC. This sequence encodes CAISESGSQETQYF.

The chain combines TRBV5-1 with TRBJ2-5; 11 bases are shared with TRBD1. This CDR3 has 16 amino acids. Trimming removed 0 bases from V and 4 bases from J; junction bases left unmatched: 5. Germline CDR1 and CDR2: SGHRS and YFSETQ. In nucleotides, the CDR3 is TGCGCCAGCAGCTTGGCCGGGACAGGGGGGCCAGAGACCCAGTACTTC. Its translation is CASSLAGTGGPETQYF.

This clonotype was seen many times. The chain is built from TRBV7-9 and TRBJ2-3; TRBD2 aligns across 13 bases. Germline CDR1 and CDR2: SEHNR and FQNEAQ (reference sequence). The CDR3 is 16 residues long. J lost 3 bases, V lost 4 bases, and 4 bases had no gene match. CDR3 sequence: CASSSSLAGGTDTQYF. The CDR3 coding sequence is TGTGCCAGCAGCTCATCACTAGCGGGGGGGACAGATACGCAGTATTTT.

The table lists this clonotype with a few counts. The V call is TRBV7-9, the J call TRBJ2-2; either TRBD1 or TRBD2 may supply D (5 bases each). V was trimmed by 2 bases and J by 2 bases, leaving 12 bases between them. The length of the CDR3 is 16 residues. CDR1 is SEHNR, CDR2 FQNEAQ, per germline (reference sequence). CDR3 in DNA: TGTGCCAGCAGCTTATTCCAGGGAGCCAACACCGGGGAGCTGTTTTTT. Translating gives CASSLFQGANTGELFF.

This chain joins TRBV15 and TRBJ2-7, with no clear D. The V end was cut by 3 bases, the J end by 4 bases, with 7 bases between. Germline assignment: CDR1 LNHNV and CDR2 YYDKDF (reference sequence). The CDR3 is made up of 12 amino acids. CDR3 nucleotides: TGTGCCACCAGCAGGGGCCAATACGAGCAGTACTTC. It specifies CATSRGQYEQYF.

This clonotype was found a few times. The chain combines TRBV24-1 with TRBJ2-7, with TRBD1 matching 8 bases. This CDR3 has 12 residues. Germline V gene data show CDR1 as KGHDR and CDR2 as SFDVKD. The trim removed 8 bases at V and 3 bases at J, leaving 2 bases unmatched. In DNA form, the CDR3 reads TGTGCCACCATGGACAGGGTCTACGAGCAGTACTTC. Translating gives CATMDRVYEQYF.

This clonotype has just a few counts. V gene TRBV5-1 combines with J gene TRBJ2-7; D unclear. CDR1 is SGHRS and CDR2 is YFSETQ in the germline V gene. The CDR3 has 14 amino acids. Between the trimmed V and J ends, which lost 4 bases and 0 bases, there was a span of 11 bases. The DNA for the CDR3 is TGCGCCAGCAGCCAGGACGGTTTCTCCTACGAGCAGTACTTC. Protein product: CASSQDGFSYEQYF.

On this clonotype: One end of the junction does not line up with germline, which may come from a read error. The rearrangement links TRBV4-2 to TRBJ2-7; D unresolved. The CDR3 length is 13 residues. From germline, CDR1 is LGHNA and CDR2 YNFKEQ. The chain's CDR3 is CASSQDLSFEQYF. The DNA of the CDR3 is TGTGCCAGCAGCCAAGATTTATCCTTCGAGCAGTACTTC.

This clonotype was counted only a few times. V usage is TRBV10-2 and J usage is TRBJ2-7; 8 nucleotides line up with TRBD2. This CDR3 has 14 residues. Germline CDR1 WSHSY, CDR2 SAAADI. Trimming removed 6 bases from V and 0 bases from J; junction bases left unmatched: 4. The CDR3 DNA follows: TGCGCCAGCAGGGGTAGCGGGGACTCCTACGAGCAGTACTTC. Translating it yields CASRGSGDSYEQYF.

The rearrangement joins TRBV5-1 to TRBJ2-7; TRBD2 matches 8 bases. The junction had 13 bases not matched to a gene; V was cut back by 2 bases and J by 6 bases. Germline V lookup: CDR1 SGHRS, CDR2 YFSETQ. This CDR3 contains 16 residues. This CDR3 reads CASSFRGRAGDSEQYF. CDR3 bases: TGCGCCAGCAGCTTTCGGGGTAGAGCGGGAGACAGCGAGCAGTACTTC.